Shown below are 20 T cell receptor beta chains from a single sample sequenced in a study of Graves' ophthalmopathy and Graves' hyperthyroidism. Investigators amplified TCR beta CDR3 regions from RNA transcripts. An opening RT-PCR round employed HTBI primers and preceded a second-round multiplex PCR. TCRdb re-called the multiplex PCR reads through MiXCR, storing one row per CDR3 protein. The sample has hundreds of thousands of distinct CDR3 sequences, roughly 41% seen once; the top ten hold 3% to 4%. Sequenced material: peripheral blood. The source is an adult man with Graves' ophthalmopathy.

Ten or more counts support this clonotype. This sequence joins TRBV4-1 and TRBJ1-2; the D is unclear. The V end was cut by 3 bases, the J end by 6 bases, with 8 bases between. The CDR3 is made up of 12 amino acids. The V gene's germline CDR1 is MGHRA and CDR2 YSYEKL. The DNA of the CDR3 is TGCGCCAGCAGCCATTGGGGAGATGGCTACACCTTC. Protein sequence: CASSHWGDGYTF.

The chain carries TRBV6-2 or TRBV6-3 and TRBJ1-1; a possible D gene is TRBD1 (5 bases). Per germline, CDR1 MNHEY and CDR2 SVGEGT. CDR3 length: 12 residues. Trimming pared 6 bases from V and 6 bases from J, leaving 11 bases between. CDR3 coding DNA: TGTGCCAGCAGCCCAGGGACTCCTGAAGCTTTCTTT. Protein: CASSPGTPEAFF.

V usage is TRBV25-1 and J usage is TRBJ2-5; tentatively, D is TRBD2 (6 bases). The germline gives CDR1 MGHDK, CDR2 SYGVNS. V lost 1 base to trimming and J lost 4 bases, with 16 bases between them. The CDR3 loop spans 16 amino acids. The CDR3 loop reads CASSESYRGIGETQYF. The CDR3 bases are TGTGCCAGCAGTGAATCATACCGGGGGATTGGAGAGACCCAGTACTTC.

This clonotype has ten or more counts. The rearrangement uses TRBV29-1 and TRBJ2-7, with a weak D call TRBD1 (6 bases). The V and J ends lost 6 bases and 1 base respectively, with 10 bases between them. CDR3 size: 12 residues. Germline CDR1 reads SQVTM; CDR2 reads ANQGSEA. DNA of the CDR3: TGCAGCGTATGGACAGATTCCTACGAGCAGTACTTC. Residues: CSVWTDSYEQYF.

In this sample, this clonotype turned up many times. The rearrangement uses TRBV6-1 and TRBJ1-6, with no clear D. CDR1 MNHNS and CDR2 SASEGT come from the germline V gene. Trimming stripped 3 bases from V and 7 bases from J, with 13 bases between. The CDR3 consists of 15 residues. The CDR3 nucleotides are TGTGCCAGCAGTGATAACCCGCCGGGAAATTCACCCCTCCACTTT. Residues: CASSDNPPGNSPLHF.

The J gene is TRBJ2-7, the V gene TRBV5-4; no firm D call. The CDR3 runs to 13 residues. Trimming took 0 bases from V and 4 from J, leaving 8 bases between them. CDR1 and CDR2 from the germline V gene are SGHNT and YYREEE (reference sequence). The CDR3 DNA follows: TGTGCCAGCAGCTTGGGAGCTGAGTACGAGCAGTACTTC. It encodes CASSLGAEYEQYF.

This clonotype occurred a few times. V gene TRBV6-5 combines with J gene TRBJ2-7; D not resolved. The V end lost 0 bases, the J end lost 2 bases, and 8 bases lay between the germline ends. Germline V gene sequence: CDR1 MNHEY, CDR2 SVGAGI. The CDR3 is 14 amino acids. The CDR3 reads CASSYSVSTYEQYF. The CDR3 nucleotides read TGTGCCAGCAGTTACTCCGTTTCCACCTACGAGCAGTACTTC.

This clonotype has a handful of counts. The rearrangement joins TRBV30 to TRBJ1-6, with a weak D call TRBD1 (6 bases). This CDR3 comprises 12 residues. Trimming removed 1 base at V and 9 bases at J, with 7 bases between. Germline CDR1 reads GTSNPN; CDR2 reads SVGIG (reference sequence). CDR3 DNA sequence: TGTGCCTGGAGTGCCAGGGGTTCACCCCTCCACTTT. Residues: CAWSARGSPLHF.

This clonotype was counted many times. The rearrangement links TRBV5-6 to TRBJ1-6, with 10 bases lining up with TRBD1. Trimming took 7 bases from V and 9 from J; bases not matched to a gene: 4. Germline CDR1 SGHDT, CDR2 YYEEEE. The CDR3 is made up of 13 amino acids. This CDR3 reads CASETGGLSPLHF. CDR3 nucleotides: TGTGCCAGCGAGACAGGGGGCCTTTCACCCCTCCACTTT.

This clonotype was counted at least ten times. The V call is TRBV5-5, the J call TRBJ2-7, with 7 bases identical to TRBD1. There are 14 residues in the CDR3. The germline V gene has CDR1 SGHKS and CDR2 YYEKEE (reference sequence). Unmatched junction bases numbered 6, after V lost 4 bases and J lost 2 bases. The DNA for the CDR3 is TGTGCCAGCAGCGTGGGACAGCGTCCCTACGAGCAGTACTTC. Protein sequence: CASSVGQRPYEQYF.

The chain carries TRBV10-3 and TRBJ2-5, with TRBD1 matching 9 bases. Germline lookup yields CDR1 ENHRY and CDR2 SYGVKD. This CDR3 has 15 amino acids. V shed 6 bases, J shed 5 bases, and the junction held 10 bases outside the gene matches. In nucleotides, the CDR3 is TGTGCCATCAGGGGACGGACAGGGGTGAGCGAGACCCAGTACTTC. It codes for CAIRGRTGVSETQYF.

The rearrangement joins TRBV20-1 to TRBJ2-7; 10 nucleotides line up with TRBD2. Germline lookup yields CDR1 DFQATT and CDR2 SNEGSKA (reference sequence). The CDR3 covers 13 residues. Trimming cost V 3 bases and J 6 bases; bases outside gene matches: 5. CDR3 loop: CSARKLAGIEQYF. The CDR3 DNA follows: TGCAGTGCTAGGAAACTAGCGGGGATCGAGCAGTACTTC.

This chain uses TRBV7-2 with TRBJ1-5; D is perhaps TRBD1 (6 bases). V shed 5 bases and J shed 7 bases, with 12 bases lying between them. CDR3 length: 13 amino acids. CDR1 and CDR2 from the germline V gene are SGHTA and FQGNSA. The DNA for the CDR3 is TGTGCCAGCAGCAATGGACAGACCCAGCCCCAGCATTTT. Its translation is CASSNGQTQPQHF.

Points on this clonotype: The conserved phenylalanine or tryptophan is not found at the CDR3 terminus, so this likely reflects a read error. CDR3 in DNA: TGTGCCACCAGACCTGGACAGGGAAGTGGAAACACCATATATTAT. It encodes CATRPGQGSGNTIYY. The chain combines TRBV2 with TRBJ1-3, with TRBD1 matching over 8 bases. Germline assignment: CDR1 SNHLY and CDR2 FYNNEI. The CDR3 consists of 15 residues. V lost 10 bases and J lost 3; bases outside the gene matches: 11.

The V gene is TRBV2, the J gene TRBJ2-3; D uncertain. Trimming left V 1 base short and J 4 bases short, with 9 bases between. This CDR3 is 14 amino acids long. Germline V gene data show CDR1 as SNHLY and CDR2 as FYNNEI. The CDR3 DNA reads TGTGCCAGCAGTGAAGTGGAGCTCGCAGATACGCAGTATTTT. It specifies CASSEVELADTQYF.

Note on this clonotype: No conserved phenylalanine or tryptophan ends this CDR3, so it is likely a read error. This sequence joins TRBV13 and TRBJ1-5; D not certain. This CDR3 region has 16 residues. Trimming shortened V by 5 bases and J by 1 base, and 15 bases separated the two germline ends. Germline values: CDR1 PRHDT, CDR2 FYEKMQ (reference sequence). For the CDR3, the DNA is TGTGCCAGCAGCCAAGTAGGTTTTGGGAGCAATCAGCCCCAGCATGGT. It codes for CASSQVGFGSNQPQHG.

Points on this clonotype: This may come from a read error, since a much larger clone is one base off. The gene calls are TRBV7-3 and TRBJ2-7; 14 bases map to TRBD2. The CDR3 contains 19 residues. The germline gives CDR1 SGHTA, CDR2 FQGTGA. The CDR3 is CANSSLGTSGSTSSYEQYF. The DNA for the CDR3 is TGTGCCAACAGCTCTTTGGGGACTAGCGGGAGCACCAGCTCCTACGAGCAGTACTTC.

The rearrangement joins TRBV25-1 to TRBJ2-1; TRBD2 agrees at 9 bases. With V trimmed by 3 bases and J by 6 bases, 9 bases remained unmatched. CDR3 length equals 16 residues. Germline V CDR1 and CDR2: MGHDK, SYGVNS. The CDR3 loop is CASSDLLAGHPNEQFF. The DNA for the CDR3 is TGTGCCAGCAGTGATCTTCTAGCGGGACACCCCAATGAGCAGTTCTTC. The complete variable domain, with remaining parts taken from reference TRBV25-1 and TRBJ2-1, reads EADIYQTPRYLVIGTGKKITLECSQTMGHDKMYWYQQDPGMELHLIHYSYGVNSTEKGDLSSESTVSRIRTEHFPLTLESARPSHTSQYLCASSDLLAGHPNEQFFGPGTRLTVL.

A remark on this clonotype: A much larger clone lies one base from this, so it may be a read error. The chain carries TRBV12-3 or TRBV12-4 and TRBJ1-6, with 8 bases that match TRBD1. The CDR3 is 15 residues long. V lost 4 bases, J lost 5 bases, and 4 bases stayed unmatched. As DNA, the CDR3 is TGTGCCAGCAGTTGCGCACAGGGGGATAATTCACCCCTCCACTTT. It is translated as CASSCAQGDNSPLHF.

This clonotype has ten or more counts. The rearrangement uses TRBV19 and TRBJ1-2; D gene ambiguous. The CDR3 covers 14 residues. Trimming cost V 7 bases and J 0 bases, with 12 bases left between them. The V gene's germline CDR1 is LNHDA and CDR2 SQIVND (reference sequence). DNA of the CDR3: TGTGCCAGTACGCAGACCAGTTCTAACTATGGCTACACCTTC. It translates to CASTQTSSNYGYTF.